This TCR beta chain was identified during a study of cytomegalovirus exposure and HLA in healthy donors. Regarding this clone: Its antigen is not known.

Findings and caveats of the study: Listed as cytomegalovirus-associated were 150 or so TCR beta chains. Upon later analysis, HLA-associated TCR beta chains proved more clonally expanded than other, equally common chains. Prior analysis indicated that the majority of TCR beta V segments exhibited productivity approximately 90% or approximately 30% of the time. A missense DCLRE1C variant was associated with V- and J-gene trimming of TCR beta chains in a later analysis, and an independent cohort replicated the association.

13 Jbeta primers and 60 Vbeta primers were used for the PCR. Profiled with immunoSEQ multiplex PCR; TCRdb holds only in-frame clones, not every one. The data show 130,000 or so clones, with 50% to 75% seen just once and about 8.3% held by the top ten. The sequence was collected from a woman in her 40s in good health and CMV-seropositive. Sample: PBMCs.

CDR3 nucleotides: TGTGCCAGCAGCATCAGCGGGGGGGCCGGGGAGACCCAGTACTTC. Translated: CASSISGGAGETQYF. V is TRBV5-6 and J is TRBJ2-5, with 10 bases lining up with TRBD2. Germline CDR1 is SGHDT and CDR2 is YYEEEE. This CDR3 has 15 residues. Trimming took 4 bases from V and 5 from J; bases not matched to a gene: 8.